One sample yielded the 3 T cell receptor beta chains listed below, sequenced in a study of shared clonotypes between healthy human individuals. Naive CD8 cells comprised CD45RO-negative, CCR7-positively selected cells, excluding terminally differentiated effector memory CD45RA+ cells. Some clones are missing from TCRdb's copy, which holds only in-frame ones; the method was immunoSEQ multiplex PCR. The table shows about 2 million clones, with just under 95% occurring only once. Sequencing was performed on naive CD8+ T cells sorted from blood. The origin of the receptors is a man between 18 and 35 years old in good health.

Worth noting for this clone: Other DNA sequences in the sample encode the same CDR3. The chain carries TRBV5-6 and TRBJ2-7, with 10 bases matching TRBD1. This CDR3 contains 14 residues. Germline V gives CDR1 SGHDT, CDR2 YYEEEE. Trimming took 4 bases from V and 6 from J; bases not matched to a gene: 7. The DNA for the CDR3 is TGTGCCAGCAGCCCCCGGGACAGGGGCTTCGAGCAGTACTTC. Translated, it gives CASSPRDRGFEQYF.

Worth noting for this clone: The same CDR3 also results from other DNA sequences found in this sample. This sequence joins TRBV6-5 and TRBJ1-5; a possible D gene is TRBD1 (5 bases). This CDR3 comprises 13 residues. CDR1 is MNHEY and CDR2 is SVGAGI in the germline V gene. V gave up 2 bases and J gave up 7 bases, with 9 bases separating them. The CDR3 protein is CASSYGWGQPQHF. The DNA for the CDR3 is TGTGCCAGCAGTTACGGGTGGGGCCAGCCCCAGCATTTT.

The CDR3: CASSLAFMAESSYNEQFF. Here the CDR3 DNA reads TGTGCCAGCAGCTTAGCGTTTATGGCGGAAAGCTCCTACAATGAGCAGTTCTTC. The chain has TRBV7-2 and TRBJ2-1; D is unresolved. This CDR3 is 18 amino acids long. CDR1 and CDR2 (germline): SGHTA, FQGNSA. Trimming cost V 0 bases and J 0 bases, with 15 bases left between them.